This T cell receptor beta chain was sequenced in a study of post-analysis software for immune sequencing data (dated by TCRdb to about 2015). At the level of the whole study: The recorded disease courses included relapsing-remitting, secondary progressive and progressive-relapsing multiple sclerosis, and some patients had no subtype annotation. A subset of samples was prepared in parallel using single-end sample barcoding, then pooled and co-amplified after Illumina adapter ligation. Patient repertoires were compared against 10 to 12 previously published healthy control repertoires from donors aged about 6 to 28 years.

The receptor library was made with PCR. Instrument on record: Illumina HiSeq 2500. Unique molecular identifiers were incorporated into TCR beta cDNA libraries to reduce PCR and sequencing biases. Approximately 500,000 cDNA molecules were obtained for every 1 to 10 million input T cells, so each molecule roughly corresponded to one T cell. The patient libraries were prepared and sequenced using the same protocol as the earlier healthy control dataset. Samples belonging to the same batch were prepared together, multiplexed and sequenced on a shared HiSeq lane. In the source study's methods: Raw barcoded reads were processed with MIGEC, and single-read molecular identifier groups were discarded before consensus assembly and CDR3 extraction. Clonotype tables were post-analysed with VDJtools, normalizing diversity by down-sampling all datasets to the smallest sample size. To correct batch-related cross-sample contamination, repertoire overlap clustering matched CDR3 amino acid sequences but not nucleotide sequences. TCRdb trimmed public reads at Q25 via fastp, called clones via MiXCR and kept in-frame beta chains. Each CDR3 protein gets just one entry, which takes the most common genes and DNA from the rows behind it. Here the V and J calls rest on TCRdb's processing, not on the authors' analysis. For this sample there are hundreds of thousands of distinct CDR3 sequences; approximately 37% appear just once. The top ten hold 6% to 9% of the sample.

To demonstrate the VDJtools post-analysis software, the study profiled TCR beta repertoires from the peripheral blood of about 13 young patients with multiple sclerosis. The patients with multiple sclerosis were children and adolescents between roughly 6 and 15 years of age. With respect to this clonotype: Its antigen is currently not known. Base qualities are not provided; no much larger clone lies one nucleotide away.

On the study overall, not on this receptor specifically: Patients showed significantly higher frequencies than controls for roughly five TRBV segments, among them TRBV5-6, TRBV5-1 and TRBV20-1. Compared with controls, multiple sclerosis patients had significantly lower normalized Chao1 diversity, a finding suggesting substantial peripheral T-cell clonal expansion. Direct clustering with F measure revealed strong co-clustering of samples prepared in the same batch, which led to a batch-effect correction. The multiple sclerosis patient group was slightly younger than the control group.

As encoded in the germline V gene, CDR1 is ENHRY while CDR2 is SYGVKD. V is shortened by 2 bases, J by 7 bases, and the region joining them spans 12 bases. The CDR3, from cysteine to phenylalanine, totals 14 residues. Solely the CDR3 DNA is kept, with 42 bases framed from the first base. This receptor was taken from a girl aged 2-15 years with multiple sclerosis. Sequencing was done on a sample of blood. The rearranged chain carries TRBV10-3 and TRBJ1-5; 5 matching bases give a weak D call of TRBD1. The DNA sequence reads TGTGCCATCAGTGAGGTCAGGGAAGGACAGCCCCAGCATTTT. It specifies CAISEVREGQPQHF.